The rows below give T cell receptor beta chains drawn from one sample of a study of T cell responses to AZD1222 COVID-19 vaccine. Some clones are missing from TCRdb's copy, which holds only in-frame ones; the method was immunoSEQ multiplex PCR. The sample consists of 90,000 to 150,000 clones, more than 75% of them appearing once. Sequenced here: peripheral blood, sampled 28 days after the second AZD1222 dose. The receptors originated from an adult who received the AZD1222 COVID-19 vaccine. The CDR3 runs from the conserved cysteine through the conserved F or W. The order of the fields is CDR3 DNA, CDR3 protein, V gene, J gene, D gene, clone size. D genes are given only for firm matches. Clone size is not always given. Where it is, it says once, few, many or a class for expanded clones.

TGTGCCAGCAGCCAGACCGGGTGGGGTGGCTACACCTTC,CASSQTGWGGYTF,TRBV14,TRBJ1-2,NA,NA
TGTGCCAGCAGTGATGGGCCCGTAGGCTATGGCTACACCTTC,CASSDGPVGYGYTF,TRBV28,TRBJ1-2,NA,NA
TGTGCCAGTAGTACCCTCATCGGGGAAAAACTGTTTTTT,CASSTLIGEKLFF,TRBV19,TRBJ1-4,NA,NA
TGTGCCACCAGTGATTTACAGGGTCCCGGGGAGCTGTTTTTT,CATSDLQGPGELFF,TRBV24-1,TRBJ2-2,NA,NA
TGCGCCAGCAGCTTGGCCGGGGAGCAAGCTTTCTTT,CASSLAGEQAFF,TRBV5-1,TRBJ1-1,NA,NA
TGTGCCAGTGGACCGGGGGGGCCAAATACGCAGTATTTT,CASGPGGPNTQYF,TRBV7-2,TRBJ2-3,TRBD2,NA
TGTGCCAGCAGTACCCCGGGACAGGGGCGAAACAATGAGCAGTTCTTC,CASSTPGQGRNNEQFF,TRBV28,TRBJ2-1,TRBD1,NA
TGTGCCAGCAGCTTAAGTCGTGGGACAGGGGGCGGGATTGGCTATGGCTACACCTTC,CASSLSRGTGGGIGYGYTF,TRBV7-2,TRBJ1-2,TRBD1,NA
TGTGCCAGCAGCTCCCGGCGGGAGCGGGAGGGAAACACCTACGAGCAGTACTTC,CASSSRREREGNTYEQYF,TRBV13,TRBJ2-7,TRBD2,NA
TGTGCCAGTAGTATTCTGGACCCAGGGGCCCTCCACTTT,CASSILDPGALHF,TRBV19,TRBJ1-6,NA,NA
TGTGCCAGCAGCAATCGGACAGGGATCTATGGCTACACCTTC,CASSNRTGIYGYTF,TRBV21-1,TRBJ1-2,NA,once
TGTGCCATCAGTGAGTCGGGGGCAGGGCGGTATGGCTACACCTTC,CAISESGAGRYGYTF,TRBV10-3,TRBJ1-2,NA,once
TGCAGCCGCAGTAACCAAGAGACCCAGTACTTC,CSRSNQETQYF,TRBV20-1,TRBJ2-5,NA,NA
TGTGCCAGCCGACATGAGAGGGGCAATCAGCCCCAGCATTTT,CASRHERGNQPQHF,TRBV28,TRBJ1-5,NA,NA
TGTGCCAGCACTGGGACTGACACCGGGGAGCTGTTTTTT,CASTGTDTGELFF,TRBV6-4,TRBJ2-2,NA,NA
TGCAGCGCTGCGACAGGGGAGAGGTACGAGCAGTACTTC,CSAATGERYEQYF,TRBV29-1,TRBJ2-7,TRBD1,NA
TGTGCCAGCAGGACCCGGGACTTCATCGCCGGGGAGCTGTTTTTT,CASRTRDFIAGELFF,TRBV28,TRBJ2-2,NA,NA
TGTGCCAGCAGTGAGCTGCGGGGGACTGAAGCTTTCTTT,CASSELRGTEAFF,TRBV6-4,TRBJ1-1,NA,few
TGCGCCAGCAGCCTCGGACAGCCGAGCTCTGGAAACACCATATATTTT,CASSLGQPSSGNTIYF,TRBV5-1,TRBJ1-3,NA,NA
TGTGCCAGCAGCTTAGCGGGGGCTAGCACAGATACGCAGTATTTT,CASSLAGASTDTQYF,TRBV5-8,TRBJ2-3,TRBD2,NA
TGTGCCAGCAGCCCCTGGGGCGGGAGTGCAGATACGCAGTATTTT,CASSPWGGSADTQYF,TRBV3-1/TRBV3-2,TRBJ2-3,TRBD2,few
TGTGCCAGTAGTATGTCTCGGGACAGTACCCATGGCTACACCTTC,CASSMSRDSTHGYTF,TRBV19,TRBJ1-2,TRBD1,NA
TGTGCCAGCAGTTACGGGCGGGGGAGCTCCTACGAGCAGTACTTC,CASSYGRGSSYEQYF,TRBV6-5,TRBJ2-7,TRBD2,NA
TGCGCCAGCAGCCAAGACTCCCCTATCCCCATCTTGTATGGCTACACCTTC,CASSQDSPIPILYGYTF,TRBV4-3,TRBJ1-2,NA,few
TGTGCCAGCAGCAACAAAGGGGGTTTCCAGCCCCAGCATTTT,CASSNKGGFQPQHF,TRBV6-2/TRBV6-3,TRBJ1-5,NA,few
TGTGCCAGCAGCGCCGAACAGGGTCAGCCCCAGCATTTT,CASSAEQGQPQHF,TRBV9,TRBJ1-5,NA,NA
TGTGCCATCAGTGGCCGGATGAACACTGAAGCTTTCTTT,CAISGRMNTEAFF,TRBV10-3,TRBJ1-1,NA,NA
TGTGCCAGCAGCTTGGAAGATCCAGGGCGCTATGGCTACACCTTC,CASSLEDPGRYGYTF,TRBV7-2,TRBJ1-2,NA,NA